This T cell receptor beta chain was found in a study of blood T cell repertoires in COVID-19. About the research overall: Samples of COVID-19 (acute and convalescent) were obtained from the United States, Italy and Spain. From T cells, B-cell-depleted T cells, or PBMCs came the material, which was cDNA or gDNA.

This CDR3 is 14 amino acids long. V was shortened by 5 bases and J by 2 bases, with 10 bases between the two germline ends. CDR1 is SEHNR, CDR2 FQNEAQ, per germline (reference sequence). Authors' processing steps: Scientists estimated how many nucleated cells there were by amplifying reference gene primers. TCRdb's copy holds only in-frame clones and misses some; the assay was immunoSEQ multiplex PCR. The V and J calls and the clone size are those of that table, but D and trimming were determined from the DNA. The repertoire holds about 220,000 clones, around 80% seen once, with roughly 8.7% in the top ten.

J is TRBJ2-1 and V is TRBV7-9; perhaps TRBD1 as D (6 bases). The specimen sequenced was peripheral blood. The TCR originated in a middle-aged man with active or convalescent COVID-19. CDR3 loop: CASSRTEAYNEQFF. The CDR3 DNA follows: TGTGCCAGCAGCAGGACAGAGGCCTACAATGAGCAGTTCTTC.